Following are 14 T cell receptor beta chains from one sample sequenced in a study of blood T cell repertoires in COVID-19. Data came from immunoSEQ multiplex PCR; TCRdb stores just in-frame clones and leaves some out. The sample has approximately 190,000 clones, about 88% seen once. Source material: PBMCs or T cells enriched from blood (not recorded which). The receptors shown here come from a woman aged 40 to 49 in a cohort exposed to, infected with or recovered from COVID-19 (not recorded which).

This chain joins TRBV6-2 or TRBV6-3 and TRBJ2-7, with 8 positions matching TRBD2. This CDR3 has 14 amino acids. Trimming took 4 bases from V and 4 from J; bases not matched to a gene: 6. CDR1 MNHEY and CDR2 SVGEGT come from the germline V gene. CDR3 in DNA: TGTGCCAGCAGTTCTACTAGCGGCCTATACGAGCAGTACTTC. Translating it yields CASSSTSGLYEQYF.

This clone came up once. The chain uses TRBV6-6 and TRBJ2-7; D call uncertain. Germline CDR1 and CDR2: MNHNY and SVGAGI (reference sequence). CDR3 length: 13 residues. The ends were cut back, 3 bases at V and 7 bases at J, with 13 bases in the middle. The CDR3, as DNA: TGTGCCAGCAGTTATCGGTCCGCGGCAGAGCAGTACTTC. This sequence encodes CASSYRSAAEQYF.

The chain is built from TRBV5-8 and TRBJ1-6, with 7 bases fitting TRBD1. V shed 0 bases and J 11 bases; nucleotides not matched to a gene: 5. The CDR3 is 14 residues long. Germline V gene lookup returns CDR1 SGHTS and CDR2 YDEGEE. The CDR3 here is CASSLARGMAPLHF. In DNA, the CDR3 is TGTGCCAGCAGCTTGGCCAGGGGGATGGCACCCCTCCACTTT.

V gene TRBV6-4 combines with J gene TRBJ2-2; possible D gene TRBD2, 6 bases. Germline values: CDR1 MRHNA, CDR2 SNTAGT. The CDR3 has 13 residues. Trimming took off 4 bases at V and 4 bases at J, with 7 bases between the two ends. DNA for the CDR3: TGTGCCAGCAGTGCCGGGAGCACCGGGGAGCTGTTTTTT. This codes for CASSAGSTGELFF.

This sequence joins TRBV11-1 and TRBJ2-2; D remains ambiguous. V lost 2 bases and J lost 2, with 12 bases in between. CDR3 size: 16 residues. Germline V gene data show CDR1 as SGHAT and CDR2 as FQDESV (reference sequence). CDR3 amino acids: CASSLQEVANTGELFF. The CDR3 region has the DNA TGTGCCAGCAGCTTACAAGAGGTTGCTAACACCGGGGAGCTGTTTTTT.

This rearrangement joins TRBV28 to TRBJ1-6; D is uncertain. The CDR3 consists of 15 residues. CDR1 is MDHEN and CDR2 is SYDVKM in the germline V gene. With 2 bases removed from V and 4 bases from J, the gap between germline ends came to 9 bases. The CDR3 DNA reads as TGTGCCAGCAGTTTACCTTCCGCGTATAATTCACCCCTCCACTTT. Its protein product is CASSLPSAYNSPLHF. Using reference TRBV28 and TRBJ1-6 for the parts outside the CDR3, the full variable domain is DVKVTQSSRYLVKRTGEKVFLECVQDMDHENMFWYRQDPGLGLRLIYFSYDVKMKEKGDIPEGYSVSREKKERFSLILESASTNQTSMYLCASSLPSAYNSPLHFGNGTRLTVT.

The rearrangement links TRBV7-8 to TRBJ1-1, with D perhaps matching TRBD1 (5 bases). Germline CDR1 reads SGHVS; CDR2 reads FQNEAQ. V was clipped by 2 bases and J by 7 bases, with 14 bases between them. This CDR3 comprises 14 residues. CDR3 coding DNA: TGTGCCAGCAGCTTATTAGGGCAAAGGGGTGAAGCTTTCTTT. Residues: CASSLLGQRGEAFF. The full variable domain, rest sourced from reference TRBV7-8 and TRBJ1-1, is GAGVSQSPRYKVAKRGQDVALRCDPISGHVSLFWYQQALGQGPEFLTYFQNEAQLDKSGLPSDRFFAERPEGSVSTLKIQRTQQEDSAVYLCASSLLGQRGEAFFGQGTRLTVV.

The table lists this clone with a count of one. The chain uses TRBV10-2 and TRBJ2-4, with 8 nucleotides matching TRBD1. The V segment lost 5 bases and the J segment 11 bases; nucleotides outside the gene matches: 11. The CDR3 spans 14 residues. The V gene's germline CDR1 is WSHSY and CDR2 SAAADI. The CDR3 region has the DNA TGCGCCAGCAGTACCGGGGACAGGTCCCGGGTTCAGTACTTC. Translation gives CASSTGDRSRVQYF.

The count of this clone is one. J is TRBJ2-6 and V is TRBV21-1; no DNA check was done on the table's D call, TRBD1. TRBV21-1 is given as a pseudogene. CDR3 length: 19 residues. CDR3 sequence reads: CASSAQAGTGSSGANVLTF. The CDR3 nucleotides read TGTGCCAGCAGCGCCCAGGCCGGGACAGGGAGCTCTGGGGCCAACGTCCTGACTTTC.

J is TRBJ1-2 and V is TRBV9; D unclear. CDR3 length equals 14 residues. Deletions cut 0 bases from V and 8 bases from J, with 14 bases between. CDR1 is SGDLS and CDR2 is YYNGEE in the germline V gene. CDR3: CASSVAGSSIGYTF. For the CDR3, the DNA is TGTGCCAGCAGCGTAGCTGGGAGTAGCATAGGCTACACCTTC.

Written as DNA, the CDR3 is TGTGCCAGTTTCAGGGGCCAGCACTATAATTCACCCCTCCACTTT. Translating gives CASFRGQHYNSPLHF. The chain carries TRBV6-5 and TRBJ1-6; D is perhaps TRBD1 (6 bases). The V end lost 9 bases, the J end lost 3 bases, and 15 bases lay between the germline ends. Germline V CDR1 and CDR2: MNHEY, SVGAGI. The CDR3 is 15 residues long.

The chain couples TRBV7-9 to TRBJ1-5; TRBD1 aligns across 8 bases. CDR1 and CDR2 from the germline V gene are SEHNR and FQNEAQ (reference sequence). The CDR3 covers 14 residues. The V segment lost 4 bases and the J segment 7 bases; nucleotides outside the gene matches: 6. CDR3 protein: CASSSLTGEQPQHF. In DNA form, the CDR3 reads TGTGCCAGCAGCTCTTTGACAGGGGAACAGCCCCAGCATTTT.

CDR3 in DNA: TGCAGCGTTGTTGTGACAGGGGGCGATGACTATGGCTACACCTTC. Amino acids: CSVVVTGGDDYGYTF. This chain links TRBV29-1 with TRBJ1-2; TRBD1 matches 10 bases. After removal of 4 bases from V and 3 bases from J, the junction contained 8 bases not matched to a gene. The V gene's germline CDR1 is SQVTM and CDR2 ANQGSEA. This CDR3 is 15 amino acids long. Together with reference TRBV29-1 and TRBJ1-2, the CDR3 gives the full variable domain: SAVISQKPSRDICQRGTSLTIQCQVDSQVTMMFWYRQQPGQSLTLIATANQGSEATYESGFVIDKFPISRPNLTFSTLTVSNMSPEDSSIYLCSVVVTGGDDYGYTFGSGTRLTVV.

J is TRBJ1-2 and V is TRBV27, with TRBD1 matching 10 bases. CDR1 MNHEY and CDR2 SMNVEV come from the germline V gene (reference sequence). V gave up 0 bases and J gave up 10 bases; unmatched junction bases: 5. The CDR3 has 14 amino acids. CDR3 DNA: TGTGCCAGCAGTTTATCCGGGACAGGGGTCCTCTACACCTTC. As protein: CASSLSGTGVLYTF.